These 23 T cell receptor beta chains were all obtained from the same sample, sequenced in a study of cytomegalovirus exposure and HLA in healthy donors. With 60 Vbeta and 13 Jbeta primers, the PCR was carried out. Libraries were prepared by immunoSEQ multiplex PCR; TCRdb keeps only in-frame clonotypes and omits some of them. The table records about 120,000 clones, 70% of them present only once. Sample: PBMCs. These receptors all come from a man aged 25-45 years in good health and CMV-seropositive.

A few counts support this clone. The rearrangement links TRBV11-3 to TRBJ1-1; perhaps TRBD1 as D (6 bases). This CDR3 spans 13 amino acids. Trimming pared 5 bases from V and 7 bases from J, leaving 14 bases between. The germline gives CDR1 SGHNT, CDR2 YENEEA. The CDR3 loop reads CASSNRTDHEAFF. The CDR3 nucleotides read TGTGCCAGCAGCAACAGGACAGACCATGAAGCTTTCTTT.

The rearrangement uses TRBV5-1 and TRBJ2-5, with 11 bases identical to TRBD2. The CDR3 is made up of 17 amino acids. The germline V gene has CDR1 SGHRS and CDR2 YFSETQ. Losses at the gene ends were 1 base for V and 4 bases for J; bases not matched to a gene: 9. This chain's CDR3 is CASSLSPSGRNGETQYF. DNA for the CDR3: TGCGCCAGCAGCTTGTCCCCTAGCGGGAGGAATGGAGAGACCCAGTACTTC.

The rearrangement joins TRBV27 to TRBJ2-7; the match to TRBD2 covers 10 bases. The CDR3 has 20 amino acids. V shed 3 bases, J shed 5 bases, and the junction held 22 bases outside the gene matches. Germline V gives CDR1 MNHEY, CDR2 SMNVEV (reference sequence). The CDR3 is CASSLSLRDRAGGPSDEQYV. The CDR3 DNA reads TGTGCCAGCAGTTTGAGCTTAAGAGACCGAGCGGGAGGGCCCTCTGACGAGCAGTACGTC.

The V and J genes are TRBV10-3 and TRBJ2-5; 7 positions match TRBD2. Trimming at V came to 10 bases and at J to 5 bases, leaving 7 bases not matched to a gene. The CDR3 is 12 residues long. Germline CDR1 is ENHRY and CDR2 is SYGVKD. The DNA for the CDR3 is TGTGCCACGTCGGGGGGTAGGGAGACCCAGTACTTC. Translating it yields CATSGGRETQYF.

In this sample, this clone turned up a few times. The CDR3 DNA reads as TGCGCCAGCAGACCCGGGACAGGGCACAATCAGCCCCAGCATTTT. It yields the protein CASRPGTGHNQPQHF. V usage is TRBV10-1 and J usage is TRBJ1-5; 9 bases fit TRBD1. Germline V lookup: CDR1 WNHNN, CDR2 SYGVQD (reference sequence). CDR3 size: 15 residues. V gave up 6 bases and J gave up 3 bases; unmatched junction bases: 6.

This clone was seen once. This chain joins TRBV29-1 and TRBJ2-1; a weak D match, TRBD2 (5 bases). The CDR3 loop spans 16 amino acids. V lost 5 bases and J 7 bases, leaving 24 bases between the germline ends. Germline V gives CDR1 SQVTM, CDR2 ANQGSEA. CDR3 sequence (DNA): TGCAGCGTTCCACCCCCGATGCTAGGCCCGGGGAATGAGCAGTTCTTC. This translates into CSVPPPMLGPGNEQFF.

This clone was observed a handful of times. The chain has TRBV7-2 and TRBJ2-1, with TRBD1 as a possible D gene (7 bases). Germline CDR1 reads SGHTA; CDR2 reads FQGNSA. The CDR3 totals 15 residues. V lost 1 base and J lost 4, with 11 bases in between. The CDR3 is CASSLVPGGYNEQFF. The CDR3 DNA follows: TGTGCCAGCAGCTTAGTTCCAGGGGGGTACAATGAGCAGTTCTTC.

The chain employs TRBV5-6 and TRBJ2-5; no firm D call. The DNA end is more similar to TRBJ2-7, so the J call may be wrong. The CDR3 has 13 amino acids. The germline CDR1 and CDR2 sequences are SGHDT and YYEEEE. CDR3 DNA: TGTGCCAGCAGCTTGGGGGCAGCCTACGAGCAGTACTTC. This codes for CASSLGAAYEQYF.

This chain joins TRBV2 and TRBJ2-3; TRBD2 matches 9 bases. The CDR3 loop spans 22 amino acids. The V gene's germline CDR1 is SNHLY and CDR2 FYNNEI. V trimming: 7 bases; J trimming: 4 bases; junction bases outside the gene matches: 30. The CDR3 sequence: CASNSFTRSSAGGPGPPDTQYF. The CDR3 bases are TGTGCCAGCAACAGTTTCACCCGCTCGTCGGCGGGGGGGCCGGGGCCCCCAGATACGCAGTATTTT.

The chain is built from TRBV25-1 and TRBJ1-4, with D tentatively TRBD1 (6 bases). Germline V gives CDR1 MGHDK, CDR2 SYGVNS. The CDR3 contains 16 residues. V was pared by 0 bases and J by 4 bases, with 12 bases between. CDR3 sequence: CASSEYWTEYNEKLFF. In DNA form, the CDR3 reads TGTGCCAGCAGTGAATATTGGACAGAATATAATGAAAAACTGTTTTTT.

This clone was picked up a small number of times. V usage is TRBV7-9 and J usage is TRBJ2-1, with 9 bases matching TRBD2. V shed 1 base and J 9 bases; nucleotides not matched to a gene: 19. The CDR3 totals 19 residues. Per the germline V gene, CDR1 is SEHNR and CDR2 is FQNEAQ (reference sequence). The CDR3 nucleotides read TGTGCCAGCAGCTTAGTTGGCGGGAGGGCCAGTTTGTCTACTATTGAGCAGTTCTTC. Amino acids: CASSLVGGRASLSTIEQFF.

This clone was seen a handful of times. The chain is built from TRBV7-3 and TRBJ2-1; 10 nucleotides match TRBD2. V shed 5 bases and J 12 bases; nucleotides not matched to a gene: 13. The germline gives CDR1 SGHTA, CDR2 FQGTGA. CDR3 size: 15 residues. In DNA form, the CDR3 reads TGTGCCAGCAGCCCCAGCGGGGGGGCCCTAATGGGGCAGTTCTTC. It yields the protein CASSPSGGALMGQFF. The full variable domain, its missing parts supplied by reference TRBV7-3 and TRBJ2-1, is GAGVSQTPSNKVTEKGKYVELRCDPISGHTALYWYRQSLGQGPEFLIYFQGTGAADDSGLPNDRFFAVRPEGSVSTLKIQRTERGDSAVYLCASSPSGGALMGQFFGPGTRLTVL.

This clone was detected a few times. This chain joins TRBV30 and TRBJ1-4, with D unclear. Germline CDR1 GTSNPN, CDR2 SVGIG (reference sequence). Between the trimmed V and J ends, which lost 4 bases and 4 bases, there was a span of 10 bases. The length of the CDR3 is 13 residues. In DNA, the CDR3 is TGTGCCTGGAAACGGCGGATTAATGAAAAACTGTTTTTT. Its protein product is CAWKRRINEKLFF.

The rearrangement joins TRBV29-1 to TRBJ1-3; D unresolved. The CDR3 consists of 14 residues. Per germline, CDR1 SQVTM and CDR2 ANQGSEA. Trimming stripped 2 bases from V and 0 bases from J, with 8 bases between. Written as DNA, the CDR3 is TGCAGCGTTGAAAGAGGCATCTCTGGAAACACCATATATTTT. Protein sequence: CSVERGISGNTIYF.

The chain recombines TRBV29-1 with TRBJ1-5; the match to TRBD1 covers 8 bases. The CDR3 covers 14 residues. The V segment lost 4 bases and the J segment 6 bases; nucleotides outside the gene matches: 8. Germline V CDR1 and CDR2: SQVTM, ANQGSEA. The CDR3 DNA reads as TGCAGCGTTGTGCTCACGGACAGGGCTCAGCCCCAGCATTTT. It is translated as CSVVLTDRAQPQHF. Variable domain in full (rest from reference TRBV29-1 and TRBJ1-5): SAVISQKPSRDICQRGTSLTIQCQVDSQVTMMFWYRQQPGQSLTLIATANQGSEATYESGFVIDKFPISRPNLTFSTLTVSNMSPEDSSIYLCSVVLTDRAQPQHFGDGTRLSIL.

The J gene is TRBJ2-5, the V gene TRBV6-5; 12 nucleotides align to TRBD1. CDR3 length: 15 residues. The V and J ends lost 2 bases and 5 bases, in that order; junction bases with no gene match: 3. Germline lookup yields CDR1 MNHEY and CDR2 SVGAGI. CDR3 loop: CASSYMGQGAETQYF. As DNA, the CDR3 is TGTGCCAGCAGTTACATGGGACAGGGGGCGGAGACCCAGTACTTC.

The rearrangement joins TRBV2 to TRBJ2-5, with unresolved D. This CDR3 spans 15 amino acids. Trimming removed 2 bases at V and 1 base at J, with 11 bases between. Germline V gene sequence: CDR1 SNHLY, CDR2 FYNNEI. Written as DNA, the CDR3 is TGTGCCAGCAGTGAAAAAGCAGGCGTCCAAGAGACCCAGTACTTC. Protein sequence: CASSEKAGVQETQYF.

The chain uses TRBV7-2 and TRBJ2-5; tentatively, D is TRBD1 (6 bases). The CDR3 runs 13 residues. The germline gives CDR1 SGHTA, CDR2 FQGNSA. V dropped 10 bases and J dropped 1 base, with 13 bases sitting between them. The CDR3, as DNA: TGTGCCACCCGTTACAGGGTCCAAGAGACCCAGTACTTC. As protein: CATRYRVQETQYF. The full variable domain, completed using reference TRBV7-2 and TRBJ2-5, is GAGVSQSPSNKVTEKGKDVELRCDPISGHTALYWYRQSLGQGLEFLIYFQGNSAPDKSGLPSDRFSAERTGGSVSTLTIQRTQQEDSAVYLCATRYRVQETQYFGPGTRLLVL.

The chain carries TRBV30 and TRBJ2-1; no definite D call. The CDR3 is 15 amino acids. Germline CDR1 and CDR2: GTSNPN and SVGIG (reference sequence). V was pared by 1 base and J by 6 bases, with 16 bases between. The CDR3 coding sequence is TGTGCCTGGAGTGGGAGCTTATATATGCGCAATGAGCAGTTCTTC. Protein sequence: CAWSGSLYMRNEQFF. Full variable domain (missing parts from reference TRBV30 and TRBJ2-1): SQTIHQWPATLVQPVGSPLSLECTVEGTSNPNLYWYRQAAGRGLQLLFYSVGIGQISSEVPQNLSASRPQDRQFILSSKKLLLSDSGFYLCAWSGSLYMRNEQFFGPGTRLTVL.

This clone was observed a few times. CDR3 nucleotide sequence: TGTGCCAGCAGCGCATCGGGACAGAAAACTGGCTACACCTTC. It is translated as CASSASGQKTGYTF. The chain recombines TRBV9 with TRBJ1-2, with TRBD1 identical over 7 bases. J lost 7 bases, V lost 3 bases, and 9 bases had no gene match. From germline, CDR1 is SGDLS and CDR2 YYNGEE. CDR3 length equals 14 residues.

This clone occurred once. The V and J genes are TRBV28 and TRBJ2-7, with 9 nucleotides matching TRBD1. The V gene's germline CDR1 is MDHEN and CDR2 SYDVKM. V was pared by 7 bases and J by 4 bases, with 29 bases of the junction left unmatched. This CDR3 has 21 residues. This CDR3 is CASNSLWADRGRGFFTYEQYV. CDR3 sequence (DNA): TGTGCCAGCAACAGCCTTTGGGCGGACAGGGGACGAGGCTTTTTTACTTACGAGCAGTACGTC.

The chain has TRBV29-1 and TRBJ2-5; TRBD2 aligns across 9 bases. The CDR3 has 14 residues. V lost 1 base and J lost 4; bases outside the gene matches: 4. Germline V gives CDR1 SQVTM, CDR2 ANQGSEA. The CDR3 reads CSVEGGGARETQYF. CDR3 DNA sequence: TGCAGCGTTGAAGGCGGGGGGGCCCGAGAGACCCAGTACTTC.

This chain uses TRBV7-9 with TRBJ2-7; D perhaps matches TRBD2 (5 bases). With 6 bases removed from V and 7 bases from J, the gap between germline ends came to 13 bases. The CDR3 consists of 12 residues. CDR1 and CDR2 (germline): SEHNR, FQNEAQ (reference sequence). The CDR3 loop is CASSYYSGEQYF. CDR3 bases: TGTGCCAGCAGTTATTATTCGGGAGAGCAGTACTTC.